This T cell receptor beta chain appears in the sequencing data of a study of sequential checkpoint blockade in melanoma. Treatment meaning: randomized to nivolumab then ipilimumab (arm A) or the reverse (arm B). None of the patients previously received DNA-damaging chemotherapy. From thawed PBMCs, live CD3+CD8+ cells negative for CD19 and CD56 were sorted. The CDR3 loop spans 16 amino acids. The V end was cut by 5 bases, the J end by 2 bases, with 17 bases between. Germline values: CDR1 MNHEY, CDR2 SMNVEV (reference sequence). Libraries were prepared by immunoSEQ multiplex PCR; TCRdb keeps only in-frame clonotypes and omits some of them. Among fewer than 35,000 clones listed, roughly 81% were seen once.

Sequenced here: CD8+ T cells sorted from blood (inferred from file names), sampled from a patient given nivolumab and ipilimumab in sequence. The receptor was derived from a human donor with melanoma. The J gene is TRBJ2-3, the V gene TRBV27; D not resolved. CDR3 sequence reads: CASSLGPLQVTDTQYF. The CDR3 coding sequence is TGTGCCAGCAGTCTGGGCCCCCTCCAAGTCACAGATACGCAGTATTTT.